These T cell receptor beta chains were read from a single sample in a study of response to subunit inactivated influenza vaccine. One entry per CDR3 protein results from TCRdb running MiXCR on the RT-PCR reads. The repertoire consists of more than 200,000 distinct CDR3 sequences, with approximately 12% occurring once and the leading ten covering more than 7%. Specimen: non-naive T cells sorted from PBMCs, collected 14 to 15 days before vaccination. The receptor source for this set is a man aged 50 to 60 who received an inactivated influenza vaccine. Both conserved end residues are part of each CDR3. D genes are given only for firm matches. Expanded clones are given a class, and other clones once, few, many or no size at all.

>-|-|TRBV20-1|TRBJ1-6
CSARDTVNSPLHF
TGCAGTGCAAGGGACACCGTTAATTCACCCCTCCACTTT
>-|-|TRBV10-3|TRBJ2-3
CAISDSDTQYF
TGTGCCATCAGTGACTCAGATACGCAGTATTTT
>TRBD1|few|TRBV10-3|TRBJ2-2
CAAEGGVTGELFF
TGTGCCGCCGAAGGGGGCGTTACCGGGGAGCTGTTTTTT
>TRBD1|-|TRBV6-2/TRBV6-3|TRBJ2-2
CASRPGTGWPGELFF
TGTGCCAGCAGGCCCGGGACAGGGTGGCCCGGGGAGCTGTTTTTT
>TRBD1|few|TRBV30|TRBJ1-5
CAWSIGTGDQPQHF
TGTGCCTGGAGCATCGGGACAGGGGATCAGCCCCAGCATTTT
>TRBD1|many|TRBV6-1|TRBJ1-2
CASKRQGDYGYTF
TGTGCCAGCAAAAGACAGGGGGACTATGGCTACACCTTC
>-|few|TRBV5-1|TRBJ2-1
CASSLGSNNEQFF
TGCGCCAGCAGCTTGGGGTCGAACAATGAGCAGTTCTTC
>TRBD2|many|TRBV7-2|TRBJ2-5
CASSSTPGRGGQTQYF
TGTGCCAGCAGCTCCACCCCAGGGCGGGGGGGGCAGACCCAGTACTTC
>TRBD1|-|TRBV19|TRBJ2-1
CASSSVQGLHEQFF
TGTGCCAGTAGTAGTGTACAGGGGTTGCATGAGCAGTTCTTC
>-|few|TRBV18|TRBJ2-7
CASSRSTYEQYF
TGTGCCAGCTCGCGAAGTACGTACGAGCAGTACTTC
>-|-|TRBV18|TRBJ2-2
CASSPPSGAPNTGELFF
TGTGCCAGCTCACCCCCTAGTGGGGCACCGAACACCGGGGAGCTGTTTTTT
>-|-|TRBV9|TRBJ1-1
CASSVQEDTEAFF
TGTGCCAGCAGCGTGCAGGAGGACACTGAAGCTTTCTTT
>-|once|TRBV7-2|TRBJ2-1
CASSLNLGFEQFF
TGTGCCAGCAGCTTAAACCTGGGCTTTGAGCAGTTCTTC
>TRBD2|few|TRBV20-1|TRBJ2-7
CSATRLAGASYEQYF
TGCAGTGCCACTCGACTAGCGGGGGCCTCCTACGAGCAGTACTTC
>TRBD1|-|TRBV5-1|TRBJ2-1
CASSIPGQGYDEQFF
TGCGCCAGCAGCATACCGGGACAGGGGTATGATGAGCAGTTCTTC
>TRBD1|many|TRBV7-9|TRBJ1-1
CASSTGQGQEAFF
TGTGCCAGCAGCACCGGACAGGGGCAGGAAGCTTTCTTT
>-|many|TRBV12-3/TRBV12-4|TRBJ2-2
CASSLGDLLGELFF
TGTGCCAGCAGTTTAGGGGATCTTCTCGGGGAGCTGTTTTTT
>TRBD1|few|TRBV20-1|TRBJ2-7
CSARGVDRGGSEQYF
TGCAGTGCTAGAGGGGTGGACAGGGGGGGTTCGGAGCAGTACTTC
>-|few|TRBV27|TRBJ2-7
CASKVAGDDEQYF
TGTGCCAGCAAAGTGGCAGGTGACGACGAGCAGTACTTC
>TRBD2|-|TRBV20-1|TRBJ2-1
CSARLAGPYNEQFF
TGCAGTGCTAGGCTAGCGGGCCCTTACAATGAGCAGTTCTTC
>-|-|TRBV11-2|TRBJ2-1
CASSLGRWGGEQFF
TGTGCCAGCAGCTTGGGACGGTGGGGCGGTGAGCAGTTCTTC
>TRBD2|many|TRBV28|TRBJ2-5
CASSPSGGWQTQYF
TGTGCCAGCAGTCCCTCCGGGGGGTGGCAGACCCAGTACTTC
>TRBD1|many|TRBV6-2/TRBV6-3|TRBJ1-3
CASRIARDRSISGNTIYF
TGTGCCAGCAGGATAGCCCGGGACAGATCTATTTCCGGAAACACCATATATTTT
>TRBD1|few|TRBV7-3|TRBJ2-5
CASSVRGGSETQYF
TGTGCCAGCAGCGTCCGAGGGGGCTCTGAGACCCAGTACTTC
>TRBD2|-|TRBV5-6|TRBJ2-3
CASSFIVRRERTDTQYF
TGTGCCAGCAGCTTTATAGTGAGGCGGGAGCGTACAGATACGCAGTATTTT
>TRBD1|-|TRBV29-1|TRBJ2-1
CRRQGVLGAQFF
TGCAGAAGACAGGGGGTCTTGGGAGCGCAGTTCTTC
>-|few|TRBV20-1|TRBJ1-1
CSAARTRWTEAFF
TGCAGTGCTGCCCGGACCCGATGGACTGAAGCTTTCTTT
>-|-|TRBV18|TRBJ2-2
CASSPRDTTGELFF
TGTGCCAGCTCACCACGGGACACCACCGGGGAGCTGTTTTTT
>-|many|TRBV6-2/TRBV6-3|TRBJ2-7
CASSYSQGGSSYEQYF
TGTGCCAGCAGTTACTCACAGGGTGGGAGCTCCTACGAGCAGTACTTC
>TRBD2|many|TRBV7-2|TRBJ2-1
CASSLGLAGGRVNEQFF
TGTGCCAGCAGCTTAGGGCTAGCGGGAGGCAGGGTCAATGAGCAGTTCTTC
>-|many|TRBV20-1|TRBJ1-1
CSARGQGSEAFF
TGCAGTGCTAGGGGCCAGGGATCTGAAGCTTTCTTT